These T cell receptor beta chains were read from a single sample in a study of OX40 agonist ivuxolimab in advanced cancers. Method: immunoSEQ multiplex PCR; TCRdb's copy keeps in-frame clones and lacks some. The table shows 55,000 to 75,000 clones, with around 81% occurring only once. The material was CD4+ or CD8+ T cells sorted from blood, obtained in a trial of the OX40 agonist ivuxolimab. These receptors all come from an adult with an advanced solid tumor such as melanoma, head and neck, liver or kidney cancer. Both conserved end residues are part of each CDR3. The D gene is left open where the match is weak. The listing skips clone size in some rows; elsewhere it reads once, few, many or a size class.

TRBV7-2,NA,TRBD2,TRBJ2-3,TGTGCCAGCAGCTGGATTAGCGGGAGGGGCACAGATACGCAGTATTTT,CASSWISGRGTDTQYF
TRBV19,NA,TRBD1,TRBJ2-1,TGTGCCAGTAGTATCGACAGGGGGCGAAATGAGCAGTTCTTC,CASSIDRGRNEQFF
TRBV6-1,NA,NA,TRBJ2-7,TGTGCCAGCAGTGTATTTGAGCTAGGAAAATACGAGCAGTACTTC,CASSVFELGKYEQYF
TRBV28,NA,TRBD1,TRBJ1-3,TGTGCCACCTTAAACAGGGGGCAAGGAGGAAACACCATATATTTT,CATLNRGQGGNTIYF
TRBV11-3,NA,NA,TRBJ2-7,TGTGCCAGCAGCTTACTTGGTGTTTCGGGGGACGAGCAGTACTTC,CASSLLGVSGDEQYF
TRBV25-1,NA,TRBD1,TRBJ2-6,TGTGCCAGCAGTGCTACAGGGGGCTCTGGGGCCAACGTCCTGACTTTC,CASSATGGSGANVLTF
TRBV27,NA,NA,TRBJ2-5,TGTGCCAGCAGACCCTCTGAGGGGCTATGGGAGACCCAGTACTTC,CASRPSEGLWETQYF
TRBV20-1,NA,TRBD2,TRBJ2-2,TGCAGTGCTAGAGGGGAGGGAGGGCTGTTTTTT,CSARGEGGLFF
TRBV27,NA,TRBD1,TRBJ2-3,TGTGCCAGCAGTTTTGGTTGGACAGGGGCTGATACGCAGTATTTT,CASSFGWTGADTQYF
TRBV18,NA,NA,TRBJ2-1,TGTGCCAGCTCACCACAGGGGCATGAGCAGTTCTTC,CASSPQGHEQFF
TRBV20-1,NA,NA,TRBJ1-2,TGCAGTGCTACCTCCTATGGCTACACCTTC,CSATSYGYTF
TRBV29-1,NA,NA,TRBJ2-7,TGCAGCGTTGAAGATGGGCAGGAGATAAGCGAGCAGTACTTC,CSVEDGQEISEQYF
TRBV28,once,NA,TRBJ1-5,TGTGCAGTTGGGGCGGGACCGTGGCAGCCCCAGCATTTT,CAVGAGPWQPQHF
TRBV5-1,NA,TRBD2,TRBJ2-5,TGCGCCAGCAGCTTGGAGGGGACTAGCGGGAGTAGGAAGACCCAGTACTTC,CASSLEGTSGSRKTQYF
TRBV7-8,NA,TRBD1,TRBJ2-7,TGTGCCAGCTGGACAGGGAACCACCACGAGCAGTACTTC,CASWTGNHHEQYF
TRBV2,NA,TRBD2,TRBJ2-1,TGTGCCAGCAGTGCCGGGACTAGCGGGAGGGCCACGTTCTTC,CASSAGTSGRATFF
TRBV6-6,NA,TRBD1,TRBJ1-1,TGTGCCAGCAGTTCCATACAGGGGGTGGCTGAAGCTTTCTTT,CASSSIQGVAEAFF
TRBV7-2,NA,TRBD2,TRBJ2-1,TGTGCCAGCAGCGAGCGCCTAGCGGGAAGGCGGCAGTTCTTC,CASSERLAGRRQFF
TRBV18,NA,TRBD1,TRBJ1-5,TGTGCCAGCTCACCAGGGACAGGGGATAGCAATCAGCCCCAGCATTTT,CASSPGTGDSNQPQHF
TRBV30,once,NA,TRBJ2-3,TGTGCCTGGAGTACGACTACAGATACGCAGTATTTT,CAWSTTTDTQYF
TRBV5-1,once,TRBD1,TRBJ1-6,TGCGCCAGCAGCTTGGCGGGGACAGTAAGTTCACCCCTCCACTTT,CASSLAGTVSSPLHF
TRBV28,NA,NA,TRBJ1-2,TGTGCCAGCTATTTACCAGGGGCTAACTATGGCTACACCTTC,CASYLPGANYGYTF
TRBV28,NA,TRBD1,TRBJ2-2,TGTGCCAGCAGTCCCCTCCCCCGGACAGGGGGTACCGGGGAGCTGTTTTTT,CASSPLPRTGGTGELFF
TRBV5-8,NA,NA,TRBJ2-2,TGTGCCAGCAGCAGGGACGTGCAGGGGCATAACGCCGGGGAGCTGTTTTTT,CASSRDVQGHNAGELFF
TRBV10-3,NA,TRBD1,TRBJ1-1,TGTGCCATCAGTGGAGCCGGGACAGGGTTCACTGAAGCTTTCTTT,CAISGAGTGFTEAFF
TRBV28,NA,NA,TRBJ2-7,TGTGCCAGCAGTTTATCGGCAGGTCTCCTCCACGAGCAGTACTTC,CASSLSAGLLHEQYF
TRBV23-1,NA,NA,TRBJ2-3,TGCGCCTCGGGGCCAGGGGATAGCACAGATACGCAGTATTTT,CASGPGDSTDTQYF
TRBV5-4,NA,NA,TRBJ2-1,TGTGCCAGCAGCTTGGAGCAGGCCTACAATGAGCAGTTCTTC,CASSLEQAYNEQFF
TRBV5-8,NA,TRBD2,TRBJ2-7,TGTGCCAGCAGCTTGGGACTAGCGGCACGGTACGAGCAGTACTTC,CASSLGLAARYEQYF
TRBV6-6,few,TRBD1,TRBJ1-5,TGTGCCAGCAGTCTTAATCAGGGGGCGACCCAGCATTTT,CASSLNQGATQHF
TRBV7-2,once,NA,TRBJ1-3,TGTGCCAGCCGATACTCGACCGGACCTGGAAACACCATATATTTT,CASRYSTGPGNTIYF
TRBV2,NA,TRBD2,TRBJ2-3,TGTGCCAGCGAAGGACTAGCGGGGCCGAGCACAGATACGCAGTATTTT,CASEGLAGPSTDTQYF
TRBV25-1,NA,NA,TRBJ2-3,TGTGCCAGCAGCGAAACTGTTACGCAGTATTTT,CASSETVTQYF
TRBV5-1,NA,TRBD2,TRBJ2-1,TGCGCCAGCAGCTTGACTGGGGGGAGGGAGAATGAGCAGTTCTTC,CASSLTGGRENEQFF
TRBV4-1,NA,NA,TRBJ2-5,TGCGCCAGCAGCCAAGATGTAACCCAAGAGACCCAGTACTTC,CASSQDVTQETQYF
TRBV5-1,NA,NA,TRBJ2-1,TGCGCCAGCAGCACCGCCCGGACTTCCTACAATGAGCAGTTCTTC,CASSTARTSYNEQFF
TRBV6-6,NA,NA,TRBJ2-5,TGTGCCAGCAGTCTCTCCGCCCCACAGGGAAAAGAGACCCAGTACTTC,CASSLSAPQGKETQYF
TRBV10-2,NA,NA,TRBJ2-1,TGCGCCAGCAGTACAGAGGATCGGAAGCATGAGCAGTTCTTC,CASSTEDRKHEQFF
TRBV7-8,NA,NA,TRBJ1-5,TGTGCCAGCAGCTTAGGGGGACAGCCCCAGCATTTT,CASSLGGQPQHF
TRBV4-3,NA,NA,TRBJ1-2,TGCGCCAGCAGCCACTGGGGGGGAGGGCAGGATGGCTACACCTTC,CASSHWGGGQDGYTF
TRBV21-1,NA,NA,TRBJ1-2,TGTGCCAGCAACCTCCAGCACTCTAACTATGGCTACACCTTC,CASNLQHSNYGYTF